One T cell receptor (beta chain) is described in this entry. This CDR3 comprises 11 residues. CDR1 is MNHEY, CDR2 SVGAGI, per germline. Trimming pared 0 bases from V and 11 bases from J, leaving 5 bases between. The data belong to a study of Ad26.COV2.S vaccination and SARS-CoV-2 variants. The data were produced by immunoSEQ multiplex PCR, yet TCRdb's version contains in-frame clones alone and is incomplete. The table shows about 460,000 clones, with about nine tenths occurring only once. Treatment described: about 20 received Ad26.COV2.S at low or high dose, single or two shots; roughly 5 received placebo; per-sample allocation not given. Sample collection was performed on day 63 after the first vaccine or placebo injection. Adults aged 18-55 years in Boston included the donor.

The specimen comprised peripheral blood, sampled in a trial of Ad26.COV2.S vaccine versus placebo. This sequence joins TRBV6-5 and TRBJ1-5; D ambiguous. The receptor was derived from a person between 18 and 65 years old who received the Ad26.COV2.S COVID-19 vaccine or a placebo. CDR3 sequence reads: CASSYSSAQHF. CDR3 bases: TGTGCCAGCAGTTACTCGAGTGCCCAGCATTTT.